A single sample gave rise to the 21 T cell receptor beta chains below, sequenced in a study of blood T cell repertoires in COVID-19. Here immunoSEQ multiplex PCR was the method, and the copy in TCRdb shows in-frame clones only, minus some. The data show about 210,000 clones, approximately 87% seen once. Sequences were obtained from peripheral blood. These receptors were collected from a man aged 55 to 69 who had recovered from COVID-19.

This clone was seen only a few times. This sequence joins TRBV12-3 or TRBV12-4 and TRBJ1-1; 8 positions match TRBD1. The CDR3 is made up of 13 amino acids. Germline trimming cut 3 bases from V and 3 bases from J; bases unmatched to any gene: 0. The CDR3 nucleotides read TGTGCCAGCAGTTTGGACAGGGACACTGAAGCTTTCTTT. The encoded protein is CASSLDRDTEAFF.

The chain couples TRBV4-2 to TRBJ2-7, with 8 positions matching TRBD2. Germline CDR1 reads LGHNA; CDR2 reads YNFKEQ. The length of the CDR3 is 15 residues. Trimming took 0 bases from V and 6 from J; bases not matched to a gene: 7. In nucleotides, the CDR3 is TGTGCCAGCAGCCAAGATGGAGCGGGGGTGGGCGAGCAGTACTTC. Encoded protein: CASSQDGAGVGEQYF.

This clone was seen a few times. The chain couples TRBV5-1 to TRBJ2-2; 8 bases are shared with TRBD2. This CDR3 has 14 amino acids. Germline values: CDR1 SGHRS, CDR2 YFSETQ. Trimming cost V 4 bases and J 3 bases; bases outside gene matches: 2. The CDR3 is CASSREGDTGELFF. CDR3 bases: TGCGCCAGCAGCCGGGAGGGCGACACCGGGGAGCTGTTTTTT.

The rearrangement uses TRBV7-2 and TRBJ1-2; 11 bases are shared with TRBD1. Trimming took 0 bases from V and 6 from J; bases not matched to a gene: 6. The CDR3 is made up of 16 amino acids. Germline loops: CDR1 SGHTA, CDR2 FQGNSA. The CDR3 nucleotides read TGTGCCAGCAGCTTAGCCCTAGGACAGGGGGCAGATGGCTACACCTTC. Residues: CASSLALGQGADGYTF.

The chain is built from TRBV5-1 and TRBJ2-1; the match to TRBD2 covers 7 bases. The CDR3 runs to 13 residues. The germline V gene has CDR1 SGHRS and CDR2 YFSETQ. V was clipped by 2 bases and J by 6 bases; unmatched bases: 2. This CDR3 is CASSLLAFNEQFF. DNA of the CDR3: TGCGCCAGCAGCTTACTAGCGTTCAATGAGCAGTTCTTC.

This rearrangement joins TRBV28 to TRBJ1-2; perhaps TRBD1 as D (6 bases). Looked up from germline, CDR1 is MDHEN and CDR2 is SYDVKM. V was pared by 6 bases and J by 5 bases, with 16 bases between. The CDR3 covers 14 residues. DNA of the CDR3: TGTGCCAGCAGGGAACAGGGTATATTGTATGGCTACACCTTC. This sequence encodes CASREQGILYGYTF.

The chain is built from TRBV2 and TRBJ1-4, with 7 nucleotides matching TRBD1. Trimming cost V 5 bases and J 3 bases; bases outside gene matches: 3. CDR1 and CDR2 (germline): SNHLY, FYNNEI. This CDR3 region has 14 residues. The CDR3 sequence: CASSKGQPNEKLFF. CDR3 DNA sequence: TGTGCCAGCAGTAAGGGACAGCCTAATGAAAAACTGTTTTTT.

The chain uses TRBV7-2 and TRBJ2-3; TRBD2 agrees at 8 bases. Germline V gives CDR1 SGHTA, CDR2 FQGNSA. This CDR3 region has 15 residues. Trimming removed 5 bases from V and 1 base from J; junction bases left unmatched: 5. The CDR3 DNA reads TGTGCCAGCAGCCCGGGGGGGCCCGGCACAGATACGCAGTATTTT. This encodes CASSPGGPGTDTQYF.

The chain is built from TRBV9 and TRBJ1-1; 8 nucleotides agree with TRBD1. Germline trimming cut 0 bases from V and 5 bases from J; bases unmatched to any gene: 6. This CDR3 region has 15 residues. Looked up from germline, CDR1 is SGDLS and CDR2 is YYNGEE. CDR3 nucleotides: TGTGCCAGCAGCGTAGCCGGACAGGGATGGACTGAAGCTTTCTTT. Translating it yields CASSVAGQGWTEAFF.

Here the CDR3 DNA reads TGTGCCAGCAGCGCTCTCGAGCGGGAGCCCACAGATACGCAGTATTTT. Its protein product is CASSALEREPTDTQYF. The chain carries TRBV9 and TRBJ2-3; 8 bases are a match to TRBD2. The CDR3 has 16 residues. V was pared by 3 bases and J by 2 bases, with 8 bases of the junction left unmatched. Germline-derived CDR1 and CDR2 are SGDLS and YYNGEE.

This clone was picked up a small number of times. V and J are TRBV15 and TRBJ1-5; 9 nucleotides line up with TRBD1. The germline gives CDR1 LNHNV, CDR2 YYDKDF (reference sequence). The V segment lost 2 bases and the J segment 1 base; nucleotides outside the gene matches: 3. The CDR3 sequence is 16 residues long. CDR3 coding DNA: TGTGCCACCAGCAGATGGACAGGGGAAAGCAATCAGCCCCAGCATTTT. Its protein is CATSRWTGESNQPQHF.

The chain couples TRBV19 to TRBJ1-1, with D maybe TRBD1 (5 bases). Trimming removed 5 bases at V and 0 bases at J, with 10 bases between. This CDR3 has 14 amino acids. Germline CDR1 LNHDA, CDR2 SQIVND (reference sequence). The CDR3 sequence is CASSPGFMNTEAFF. The CDR3 bases are TGTGCCAGTAGTCCAGGGTTCATGAACACTGAAGCTTTCTTT.

This chain links TRBV29-1 with TRBJ2-5, with 8 bases aligning to TRBD1. This CDR3 spans 12 amino acids. V shed 5 bases and J 4 bases; nucleotides not matched to a gene: 3. CDR1 and CDR2 from the germline V gene are SQVTM and ANQGSEA. CDR3 protein: CSVPGQGETQYF. The CDR3 DNA follows: TGCAGCGTTCCAGGACAGGGAGAGACCCAGTACTTC.

CDR3 sequence: CASSAGGSDSYEQYF. In DNA form, the CDR3 reads TGTGCCAGCAGTGCAGGCGGGAGTGATTCCTACGAGCAGTACTTC. The chain links TRBV2 to TRBJ2-7, with 7 positions matching TRBD2. The CDR3 runs 15 residues. V dropped 4 bases and J dropped 1; count of bases not matched to a gene: 7. Germline assignment: CDR1 SNHLY and CDR2 FYNNEI.

V and J are TRBV28 and TRBJ1-3; no definite D call. Germline V gene sequence: CDR1 MDHEN, CDR2 SYDVKM. V was clipped by 8 bases and J by 13 bases, with 15 bases between them. This CDR3 is built from 11 residues. The CDR3 spells CASGHPVAIYF. The CDR3, as DNA: TGTGCCAGCGGTCACCCCGTAGCTATATATTTT.

The chain carries TRBV28 and TRBJ1-1, with TRBD1 as a possible D gene (5 bases). CDR1 is MDHEN, CDR2 SYDVKM, per germline. V gave up 7 bases and J gave up 6 bases, with 18 bases separating them. This CDR3 has 14 amino acids. CDR3 nucleotides: TGTGCCAGCACTCCACCCCCGGTGACAGCTGAAGCTTTCTTT. Protein sequence: CASTPPPVTAEAFF. Based on the CDR3 plus reference TRBV28 and TRBJ1-1, the full variable domain is DVKVTQSSRYLVKRTGEKVFLECVQDMDHENMFWYRQDPGLGLRLIYFSYDVKMKEKGDIPEGYSVSREKKERFSLILESASTNQTSMYLCASTPPPVTAEAFFGQGTRLTVV.

The gene calls are TRBV7-2 and TRBJ2-5; D is ambiguous. The CDR3 consists of 13 residues. Germline V gives CDR1 SGHTA, CDR2 FQGNSA. V lost 0 bases and J lost 6, with 8 bases in between. This chain's CDR3 is CASSLALGKTQYF. The CDR3 bases are TGTGCCAGCAGCTTAGCCCTAGGAAAGACCCAGTACTTC.

The chain couples TRBV7-8 to TRBJ2-7; 11 nucleotides line up with TRBD2. CDR3 length: 16 amino acids. Germline trimming cut 5 bases from V and 6 bases from J; bases unmatched to any gene: 12. From germline, CDR1 is SGHVS and CDR2 FQNEAQ. This CDR3 is CASSPIAGGPGREQYF. DNA of the CDR3: TGTGCCAGCAGCCCTATAGCGGGAGGGCCTGGTCGCGAGCAGTACTTC.

The chain recombines TRBV24-1 with TRBJ2-1; perhaps TRBD1 as D (6 bases). CDR3 size: 14 residues. CDR1 is KGHDR, CDR2 SFDVKD, per germline. The V gene lost 3 bases and the J gene lost 12 bases, with 17 bases spanning the gap. CDR3 nucleotides: TGTGCCACCAGTGATCCCCCGGACAGCCGAGGGCAGTTCTTC. Encoded protein: CATSDPPDSRGQFF.

CDR3 coding DNA: TGTGCCAGCAGCGAGTTCTTACTCTCGAACACCGGGGAGCTGTTTTTT. It specifies CASSEFLLSNTGELFF. The chain recombines TRBV6-4 with TRBJ2-2; D not resolved. Germline CDR1 MRHNA, CDR2 SNTAGT. The CDR3 totals 16 residues. V was pared by 6 bases and J by 0 bases, with 14 bases between.

The chain uses TRBV5-1 and TRBJ1-4, with 7 nucleotides matching TRBD1. This CDR3 is 14 amino acids long. Losses at the gene ends were 3 bases for V and 8 bases for J; bases not matched to a gene: 7. In germline, CDR1 is SGHRS, CDR2 YFSETQ. As DNA, the CDR3 is TGCGCCAGCAGCTGGGGACAGCCAGTCGAAAAACTGTTTTTT. It encodes CASSWGQPVEKLFF.